This TCR beta chain is from a study of T-cell memory formation after mild COVID-19 (dated by TCRdb to about 2021). Study-wide context: TCR sequence clusters from the two donors were found to be largely donor specific. In a couple of donors, T-cell clones that expanded and contracted after mild COVID-19 were followed by sequencing TCRalpha and TCRbeta repertoires longitudinally. The cohort was made up of two young adult volunteers, one female and one male, who were previously healthy.

The CDR3, from cysteine to phenylalanine, totals 20 residues. Of all the DNA, just the CDR3 is kept, 60 bases in frame from base 1. Sequences SGHTA (CDR1) and FQGNSA (CDR2) are obtained from the germline V gene. Cut back by 5 bases and 2 bases, the V and J ends lie 29 bases apart. Ficoll-Paque density gradient centrifugation was used to isolate PBMCs. On this clonotype: What this receptor recognizes is not known. Base qualities are not provided; no much larger clone lies one nucleotide away.

Study-wide conclusions, independent of this receptor: Only two mild cases were covered by the study, and larger cohorts that include severe cases with pre-infection samples were considered necessary. Contracting CD4+ clones appeared mostly in the CM and EM memory subsets, whereas CD8+ clones were enriched in EMRA. The detection of some responding clones in pre-infection memory suggests that pre-existing cross-reactive memory T cells joined the SARS-CoV-2 response. Whether the second-wave clones peaking on day 37 were SARS-CoV-2 specific was not confirmed. Clones that contracted from day 15 to 85 showed balanced CD4/CD8 phenotypes, whereas a second wave of clones that expanded from day 15 to 37 leaned towards CD4+.

The sequencer listed for this sample is Illumina NovaSeq 6000. cDNA libraries for TCRalpha and TCRbeta were prepared by 5'RACE using constant-segment primers, with sample barcodes and unique molecular identifiers added. Trizol reagent was used to extract RNA from every sample. Library amplification was performed in two PCR steps, and a second sample barcode and Illumina TruSeq adapters were introduced in the second step. The libraries were sequenced on an Illumina NovaSeq using 2 x 150 bp paired-end reads. The source study handled its data this way. With migec v1.2.7, reads were demultiplexed and then collapsed into UMI-guided consensus sequences. Using mixcr v2.1.11, UMI consensuses were aligned to TRA and TRB V and J templates and then assembled into clonotypes. Clonotypes were classified as expanded or contracted when called significant by both edgeR and NoisET, with noise models trained on biological replicates. For edgeR calls, a false discovery rate-adjusted p below 0.01 and a log2 fold-change threshold of 1 were applied. As an exploratory analysis of dynamics, max-normalized trajectories of the 1000 most abundant clonotypes were examined by PCA with hierarchical clustering. Separately sequenced CD4+ and CD8+ repertoires were used to assign a CD4 or CD8 phenotype to each responding clone. The public reads were quality trimmed at Q25 with fastp and then assembled into clones with MiXCR by TCRdb, keeping productive beta chains. Each CDR3 protein appears once, grouped with its most common genes and DNA. These V and J calls derive from TCRdb rather than the authors' analysis. For this sample the table gives under 550,000 distinct CDR3 sequences, of which roughly 17% were detected only once. The ten largest clonotypes hold 20% to 25% of the sample.

The origin of this receptor is a man aged 18 to 29 who had mild COVID-19 (a few samples of this study predate the infection). The sample titles of this study are shuffled in the database, so cell type and time point are left out; the donor was told from shared clones. Material: PBMCs or a T cell subset sorted from them (not recorded which). In this chain, TRBV7-2 is recombined with TRBJ2-3; matching of 8 bases hints at TRBD2 as the D gene. The DNA sequence is given as TGTGCCAGCAGCGCCGGGAGGGGGACAGCCCAGGATGCATACACAGATACGCAGTATTTT. Its coded protein is CASSAGRGTAQDAYTDTQYF.